This TCR beta chain originates from a study of blood T cell repertoires in COVID-19. For the study at large: Acute-phase and convalescent COVID-19 samples originated in the United States, Italy and Spain. The cDNA or gDNA used as material had been derived from T cells, B-cell-depleted T cells, or PBMCs.

As processed by the authors: For nucleated cells, counts were estimated from reference gene primer amplification. Clones were read by immunoSEQ multiplex PCR, and TCRdb kept only the in-frame ones, dropping some. V and J calls and clone size are those listed in that table; D and trimming were worked out from the DNA. Of approximately 98,000 clones listed, about four fifths are singletons. This clone was detected only a few times. V lost 6 bases to trimming and J lost 1 base, with 12 bases between them. CDR1 and CDR2 from the germline V gene are SQVTM and ANQGSEA. This CDR3 region has 13 residues. Material: peripheral blood. The rearrangement links TRBV29-1 to TRBJ1-1; D perhaps matches TRBD1 (5 bases). This TCR was sampled from a woman in her 70s with acute or convalescent COVID-19. In DNA form, the CDR3 reads TGCAGCGTCGCCAGCCAGGGGAACACTGAAGCTTTCTTT. This codes for CSVASQGNTEAFF.